In this sample, the clone carrying this T cell receptor (beta chain) turned up a few times. Germline V gives CDR1 SGHRS, CDR2 YFSETQ. The CDR3 totals 14 residues. V shed 6 bases and J shed 10 bases, with 17 bases lying between them. The record originates from a study of blood T cell repertoires in COVID-19. Background on the study: Sources were T cells, B-cell-depleted T cells, or PBMCs; the material itself was cDNA or gDNA.

Profiled with immunoSEQ multiplex PCR; TCRdb holds only in-frame clones, not every one. This sample yields around 75,000 clones, of which approximately 79% are seen a single time; roughly 5.9% belongs to the top ten. The receptor comes from a woman at least 80 years old with active or convalescent COVID-19. Sequencing used peripheral blood. The chain recombines TRBV5-1 with TRBJ1-6; D unresolved. In nucleotides, the CDR3 is TGCGCCAGCACCCTAAGTCGGGGAGGCTCACCCCTCCACTTT. The encoded protein is CASTLSRGGSPLHF.